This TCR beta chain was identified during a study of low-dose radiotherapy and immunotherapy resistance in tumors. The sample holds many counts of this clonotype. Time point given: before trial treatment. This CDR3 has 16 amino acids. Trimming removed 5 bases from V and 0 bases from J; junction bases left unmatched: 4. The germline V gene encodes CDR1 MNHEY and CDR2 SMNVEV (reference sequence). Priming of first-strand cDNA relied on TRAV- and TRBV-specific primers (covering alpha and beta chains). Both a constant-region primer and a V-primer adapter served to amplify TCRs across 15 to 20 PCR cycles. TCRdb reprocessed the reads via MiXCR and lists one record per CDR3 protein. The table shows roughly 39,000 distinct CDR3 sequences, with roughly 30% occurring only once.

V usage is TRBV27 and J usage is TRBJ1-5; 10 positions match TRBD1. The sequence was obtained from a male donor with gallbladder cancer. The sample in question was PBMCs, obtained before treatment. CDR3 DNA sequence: TGTGCCAGCAGTCCTGGGACAGGGGATAGCAATCAGCCCCAGCATTTT. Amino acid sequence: CASSPGTGDSNQPQHF.